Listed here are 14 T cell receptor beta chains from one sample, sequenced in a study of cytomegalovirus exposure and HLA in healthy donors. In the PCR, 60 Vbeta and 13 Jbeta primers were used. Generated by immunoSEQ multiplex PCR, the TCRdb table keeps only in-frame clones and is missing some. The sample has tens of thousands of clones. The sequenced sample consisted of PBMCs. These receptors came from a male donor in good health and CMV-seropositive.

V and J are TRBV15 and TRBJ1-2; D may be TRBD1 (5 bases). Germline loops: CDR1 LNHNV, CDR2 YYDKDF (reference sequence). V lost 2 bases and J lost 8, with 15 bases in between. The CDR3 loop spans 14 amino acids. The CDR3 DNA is TGTGCCACCAGCAGACAAGGGCAGGGCCACGGCTACACCTTC. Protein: CATSRQGQGHGYTF.

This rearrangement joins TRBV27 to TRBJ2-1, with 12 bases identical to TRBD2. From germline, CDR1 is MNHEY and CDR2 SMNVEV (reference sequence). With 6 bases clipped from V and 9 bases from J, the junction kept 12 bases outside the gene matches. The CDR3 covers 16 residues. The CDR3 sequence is CASRKRTSGTVSEQFF. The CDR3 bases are TGTGCCAGCAGAAAAAGGACTAGCGGGACAGTCAGTGAGCAGTTCTTC.

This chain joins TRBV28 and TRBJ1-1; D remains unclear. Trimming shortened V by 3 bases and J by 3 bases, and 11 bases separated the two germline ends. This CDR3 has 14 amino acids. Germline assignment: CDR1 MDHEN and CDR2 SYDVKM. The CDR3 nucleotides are TGTGCCAGCAGTTTCGGCGGCAGTCACACTGAAGCTTTCTTT. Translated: CASSFGGSHTEAFF.

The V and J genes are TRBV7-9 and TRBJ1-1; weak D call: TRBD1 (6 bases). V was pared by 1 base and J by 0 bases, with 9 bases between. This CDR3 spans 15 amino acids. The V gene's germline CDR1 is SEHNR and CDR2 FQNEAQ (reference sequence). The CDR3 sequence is CASSLDQGLNTEAFF. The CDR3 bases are TGTGCCAGCAGCTTAGATCAGGGGCTGAACACTGAAGCTTTCTTT.

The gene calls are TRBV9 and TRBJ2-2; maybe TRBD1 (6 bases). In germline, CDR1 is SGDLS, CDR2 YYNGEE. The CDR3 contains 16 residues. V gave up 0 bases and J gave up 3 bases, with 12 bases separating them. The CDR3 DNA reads TGTGCCAGCAGCGTAGATGGGACATCTTACACCGGGGAGCTGTTTTTT. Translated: CASSVDGTSYTGELFF.

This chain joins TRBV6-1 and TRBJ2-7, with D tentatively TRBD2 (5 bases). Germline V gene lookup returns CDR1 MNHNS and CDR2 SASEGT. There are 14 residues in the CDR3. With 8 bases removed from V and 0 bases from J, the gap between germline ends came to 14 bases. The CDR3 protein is CASYEGSSSYEQYF. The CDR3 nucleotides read TGTGCCAGCTATGAGGGCTCTAGCTCCTACGAGCAGTACTTC.

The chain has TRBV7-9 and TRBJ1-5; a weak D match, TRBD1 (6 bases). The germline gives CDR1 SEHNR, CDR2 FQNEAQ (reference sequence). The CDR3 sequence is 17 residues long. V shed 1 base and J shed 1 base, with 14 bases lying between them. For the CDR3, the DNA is TGTGCCAGCAGCTTAGTCGGCAAAGGACAGAGCAATCAGCCCCAGCATTTT. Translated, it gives CASSLVGKGQSNQPQHF.

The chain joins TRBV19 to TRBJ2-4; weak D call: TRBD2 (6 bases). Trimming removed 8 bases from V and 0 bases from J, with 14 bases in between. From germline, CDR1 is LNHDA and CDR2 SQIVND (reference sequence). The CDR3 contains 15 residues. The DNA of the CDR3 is TGTGCCAGTCAGGAGGGGTCTCTAGCCAAAAACATTCAGTACTTC. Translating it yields CASQEGSLAKNIQYF.

The DNA of the CDR3 is TGCAGCGTTGACCGCGGACAGGGCACAGATACGCAGTATTTT. Translating it yields CSVDRGQGTDTQYF. V usage is TRBV29-1 and J usage is TRBJ2-3; 7 bases match TRBD1. V shed 3 bases, J shed 1 base, and the junction held 4 bases outside the gene matches. In germline, CDR1 is SQVTM, CDR2 ANQGSEA. The CDR3 covers 14 residues.

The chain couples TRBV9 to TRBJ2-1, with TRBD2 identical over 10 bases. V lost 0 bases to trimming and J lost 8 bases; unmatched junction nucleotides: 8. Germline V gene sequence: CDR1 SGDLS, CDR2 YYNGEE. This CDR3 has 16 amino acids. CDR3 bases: TGTGCCAGCAGCGTAGGGCGAGCGGGGGGGCCCCATGAGCAGTTCTTC. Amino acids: CASSVGRAGGPHEQFF.

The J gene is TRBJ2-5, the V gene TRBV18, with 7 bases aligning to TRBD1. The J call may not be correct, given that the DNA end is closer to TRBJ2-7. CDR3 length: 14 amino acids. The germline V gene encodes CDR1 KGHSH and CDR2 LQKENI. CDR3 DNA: TGTGCCAGCTCACCGGGACAGTTAAACTACGAGCAGTACTTC. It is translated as CASSPGQLNYEQYF.

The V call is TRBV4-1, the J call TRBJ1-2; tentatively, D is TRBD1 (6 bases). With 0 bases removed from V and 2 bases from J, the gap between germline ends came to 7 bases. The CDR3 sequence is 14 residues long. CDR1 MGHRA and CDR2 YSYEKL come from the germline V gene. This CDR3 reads CASSQDQGNYGYTF. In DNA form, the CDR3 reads TGCGCCAGCAGCCAAGATCAGGGGAACTATGGCTACACCTTC.

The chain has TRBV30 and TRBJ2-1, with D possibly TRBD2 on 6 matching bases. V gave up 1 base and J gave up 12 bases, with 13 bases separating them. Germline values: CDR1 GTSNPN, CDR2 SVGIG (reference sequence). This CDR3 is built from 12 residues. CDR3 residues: CAWSGLGGWQFF. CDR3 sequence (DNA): TGTGCCTGGAGTGGACTGGGGGGTTGGCAGTTCTTC.

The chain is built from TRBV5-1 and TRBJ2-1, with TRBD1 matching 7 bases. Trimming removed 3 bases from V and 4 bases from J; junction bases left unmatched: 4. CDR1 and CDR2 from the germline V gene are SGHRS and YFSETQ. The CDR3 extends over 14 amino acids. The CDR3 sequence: CASSWGQLYNEQFF. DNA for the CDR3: TGCGCCAGCAGCTGGGGACAGTTATACAATGAGCAGTTCTTC. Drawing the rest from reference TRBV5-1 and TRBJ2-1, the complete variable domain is KAGVTQTPRYLIKTRGQQVTLSCSPISGHRSVSWYQQTPGQGLQFLFEYFSETQRNKGNFPGRFSGRQFSNSRSEMNVSTLELGDSALYLCASSWGQLYNEQFFGPGTRLTVL.